This T cell receptor (beta chain) was profiled in a study of monozygotic twins with inflammatory bowel disease. Study-wide results and caveats: Among the T cells, different subtypes could not be distinguished. Repertoires of patients may have been made more variable by differing immunosuppressive treatments.

Added by template switching were UMIs that each held a 6-nucleotide sample barcode. TCRdb reprocessed the 5' RACE reads, with one entry per CDR3 protein and no DNA. The table counts more than 300,000 distinct CDR3 sequences; 2% to 3% lies in the top ten. The CDR3 spans 16 residues. CDR1 SEHNR and CDR2 FQNEAQ come from the germline V gene (reference sequence). In the case of this clonotype: The target antigen is unknown.

The clonotype comes from a human donor with ulcerative colitis or Crohn's disease, or a healthy co-twin of an affected twin (not recorded which). The chain uses TRBV7-9 and TRBJ2-7; lacking DNA, the TRBD2 call made by TCRdb goes unchecked. Material for sequencing was blood. CDR3 protein: CASSFDLRGRRYEQYF.